This T cell receptor beta chain was sequenced during a study of blood T cell repertoires in COVID-19. TCRdb keeps only in-frame clones here, not all; method: immunoSEQ multiplex PCR. Of approximately 230,000 clones listed, around 90% are singletons. The CDR3 covers 15 residues. The trim removed 6 bases at V and 2 bases at J, leaving 9 bases unmatched. Germline V lookup: CDR1 MDHEN, CDR2 SYDVKM. The material sequenced was PBMCs or T cells enriched from blood (not recorded which). This chain uses TRBV28 with TRBJ1-1; 7 bases match TRBD1. The sequence derives from a young woman with acute COVID-19. In nucleotides, the CDR3 is TGTGCCAGCAGATCGCCGACAGGGCTAAACACTGAAGCTTTCTTT. Translated: CASRSPTGLNTEAFF.